A selection of T cell receptor beta chains follows, all from one sample in a study of cytomegalovirus exposure and HLA in healthy donors. Clones were sequenced by immunoSEQ multiplex PCR, and TCRdb holds only the in-frame ones, with some missing. This table lists 96,000 or so clones. The specimen was PBMCs. The receptors derive from a woman aged 25-40 years in good health and CMV-seronegative. CDR3s include the opening cysteine and the closing phenylalanine or tryptophan. D genes are given only for firm matches.

D	J	V	CDR3	DNA
TRBD1	TRBJ1-4	TRBV4-1	CASSQVGTGGGREKLFF	TGCGCCAGCAGCCAGGTCGGGACAGGGGGCGGCCGGGAAAAACTGTTTTTT
TRBD1	TRBJ1-4	TRBV7-9	CASSSRTGYNEKLFF	TGTGCCAGCAGCTCCCGGACAGGGTATAACGAAAAACTGTTTTTT
TRBD1	TRBJ2-7	TRBV28	CASSLENTGDYEQYF	TGTGCCAGCAGTTTAGAGAATACAGGGGACTACGAGCAGTACTTC
TRBD1	TRBJ2-7	TRBV4-2	CASSQEGDSSYEQYF	TGTGCCAGCAGCCAAGAAGGGGACAGCTCCTACGAGCAGTACTTC
TRBD1	TRBJ1-3	TRBV9	CASSVGQLISSGNTIYF	TGTGCCAGCAGCGTGGGACAGCTTATTTCCTCTGGAAACACCATATATTTT
NA	TRBJ1-2	TRBV6-1	CASRSGQSYGYTF	TGTGCCAGCAGATCAGGACAGAGCTATGGCTACACCTTC
NA	TRBJ1-2	TRBV6-1	CASSVREITNYGYTF	TGTGCCAGCAGTGTGCGGGAGATCACTAACTATGGCTACACCTTC
NA	TRBJ2-7	TRBV21-1	CASSKTGTKYEQYF	TGTGCCAGCAGCAAAACCGGGACTAAATACGAGCAGTACTTC
NA	TRBJ2-3	TRBV7-7	CASSLVPDPGNTQYF	TGTGCTAGCAGCTTAGTGCCAGATCCAGGGAATACGCAGTATTTT
TRBD1	TRBJ2-3	TRBV6-5	CASSLRQGPDTQYF	TGTGCCAGCAGTCTCAGACAGGGGCCAGATACGCAGTATTTT
TRBD2	TRBJ2-1	TRBV7-9	CASIHSGSSYNEQFF	TGTGCCAGCATCCATAGCGGGAGCTCCTACAATGAGCAGTTCTTC
TRBD2	TRBJ2-5	TRBV2	CASSPLAGVLEQYF	TGTGCCAGCAGTCCTCTAGCGGGAGTGCTTGAGCAGTACTTC
TRBD2	TRBJ2-1	TRBV5-1	CASSDRLAGGDEQFF	TGCGCCAGCAGCGATCGACTAGCGGGGGGCGACGAGCAGTTCTTC
TRBD1	TRBJ2-7	TRBV6-6	CASSYPDRGLNEQYF	TGTGCCAGCAGTTACCCAGACAGGGGGCTTAACGAGCAGTACTTC